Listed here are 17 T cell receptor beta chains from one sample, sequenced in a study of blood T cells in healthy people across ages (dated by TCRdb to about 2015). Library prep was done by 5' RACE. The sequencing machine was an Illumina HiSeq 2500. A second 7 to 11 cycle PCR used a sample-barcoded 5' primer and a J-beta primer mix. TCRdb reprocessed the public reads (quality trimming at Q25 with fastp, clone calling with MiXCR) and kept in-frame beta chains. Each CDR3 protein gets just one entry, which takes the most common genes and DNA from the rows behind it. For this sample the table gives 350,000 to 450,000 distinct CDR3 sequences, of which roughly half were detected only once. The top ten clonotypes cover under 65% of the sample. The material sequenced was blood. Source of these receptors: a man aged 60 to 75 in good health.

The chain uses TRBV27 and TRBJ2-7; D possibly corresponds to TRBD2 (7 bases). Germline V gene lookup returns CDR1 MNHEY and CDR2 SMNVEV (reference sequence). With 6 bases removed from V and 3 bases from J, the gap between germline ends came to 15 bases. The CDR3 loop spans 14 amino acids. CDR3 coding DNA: TGTGCCAGCAGGATACGGGGGGCAGGCTACGAGCAGTACTTC. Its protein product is CASRIRGAGYEQYF.

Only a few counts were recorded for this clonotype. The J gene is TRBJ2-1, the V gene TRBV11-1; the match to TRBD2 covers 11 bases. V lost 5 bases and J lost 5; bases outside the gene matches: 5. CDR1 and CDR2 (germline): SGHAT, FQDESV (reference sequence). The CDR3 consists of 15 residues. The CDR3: CASSVGTSGNNEQFF. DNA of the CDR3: TGTGCCAGCAGCGTAGGGACTAGCGGAAACAATGAGCAGTTCTTC.

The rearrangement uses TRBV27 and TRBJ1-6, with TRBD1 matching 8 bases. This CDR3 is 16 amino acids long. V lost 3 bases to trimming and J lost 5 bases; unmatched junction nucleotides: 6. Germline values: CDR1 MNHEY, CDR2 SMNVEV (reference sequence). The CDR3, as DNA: TGTGCCAGCAGTTTCGGCAGGGGGCAGAATAATTCACCCCTCCACTTT. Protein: CASSFGRGQNNSPLHF.

In nucleotides, the CDR3 is TGTGCCAGCAGCACCGGAGGACAGGCTAACTATGGCTACACCTTC. As protein: CASSTGGQANYGYTF. The V gene is TRBV9, the J gene TRBJ1-2, with TRBD1 identical over 7 bases. The CDR3 sequence is 15 residues long. Unmatched junction bases numbered 6, after V lost 4 bases and J lost 0 bases. The germline V gene has CDR1 SGDLS and CDR2 YYNGEE.

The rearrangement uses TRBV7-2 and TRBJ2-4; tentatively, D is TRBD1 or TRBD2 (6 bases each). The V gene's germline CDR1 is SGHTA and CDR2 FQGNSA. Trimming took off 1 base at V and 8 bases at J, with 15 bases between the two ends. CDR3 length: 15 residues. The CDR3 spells CASSLVPGRGDIQYF. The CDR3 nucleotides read TGTGCCAGCAGCTTAGTGCCGGGAAGGGGGGACATTCAGTACTTC.

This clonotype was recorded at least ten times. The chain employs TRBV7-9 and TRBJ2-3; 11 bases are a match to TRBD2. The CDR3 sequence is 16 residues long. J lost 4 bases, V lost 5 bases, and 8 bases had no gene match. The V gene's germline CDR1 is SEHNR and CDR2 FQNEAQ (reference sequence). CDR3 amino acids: CASSPLAGVSADTQYF. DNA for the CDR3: TGTGCCAGCAGCCCACTAGCGGGGGTCTCCGCAGATACGCAGTATTTT.

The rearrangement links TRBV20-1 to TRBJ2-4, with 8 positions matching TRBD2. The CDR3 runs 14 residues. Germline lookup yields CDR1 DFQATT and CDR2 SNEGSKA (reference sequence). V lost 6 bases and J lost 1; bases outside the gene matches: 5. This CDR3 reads CSATTSVAKNIQYF. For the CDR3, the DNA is TGCAGTGCAACGACTAGCGTTGCCAAAAACATTCAGTACTTC.

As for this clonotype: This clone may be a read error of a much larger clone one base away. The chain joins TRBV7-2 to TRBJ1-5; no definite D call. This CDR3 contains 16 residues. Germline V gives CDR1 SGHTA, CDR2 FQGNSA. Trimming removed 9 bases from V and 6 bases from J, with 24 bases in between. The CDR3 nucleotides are TGTGCCAGGGGGATTTTGTTGACACCCTGCAGTCAGCCCCAGCATTTT. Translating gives CARGILLTPCSQPQHF.

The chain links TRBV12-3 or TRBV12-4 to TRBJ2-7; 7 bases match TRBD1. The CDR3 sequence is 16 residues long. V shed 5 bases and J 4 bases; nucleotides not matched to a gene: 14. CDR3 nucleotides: TGTGCCAGCAGTCCGGGACAGACGACAATGACTTACGAGCAGTACTTC. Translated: CASSPGQTTMTYEQYF.

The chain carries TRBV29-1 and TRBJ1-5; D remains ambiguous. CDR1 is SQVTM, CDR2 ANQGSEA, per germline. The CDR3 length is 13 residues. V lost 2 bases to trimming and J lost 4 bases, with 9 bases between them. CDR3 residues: CSVEPQPNQPQHF. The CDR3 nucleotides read TGCAGCGTTGAACCCCAGCCAAATCAGCCCCAGCATTTT.

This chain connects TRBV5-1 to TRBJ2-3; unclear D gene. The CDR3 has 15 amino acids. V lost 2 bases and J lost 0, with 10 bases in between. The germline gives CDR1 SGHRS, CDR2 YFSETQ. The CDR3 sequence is CASSFASPSTDTQYF. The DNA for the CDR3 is TGCGCCAGCAGCTTCGCTAGTCCTAGCACAGATACGCAGTATTTT.

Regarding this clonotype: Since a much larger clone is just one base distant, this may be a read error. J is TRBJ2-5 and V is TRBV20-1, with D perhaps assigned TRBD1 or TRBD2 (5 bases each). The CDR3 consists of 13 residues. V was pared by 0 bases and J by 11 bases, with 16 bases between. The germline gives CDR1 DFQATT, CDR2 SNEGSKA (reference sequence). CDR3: CSARDLASWGQYF. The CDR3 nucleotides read TGCAGTGCTAGAGATTTGGCTTCCTGGGGGCAGTACTTC.

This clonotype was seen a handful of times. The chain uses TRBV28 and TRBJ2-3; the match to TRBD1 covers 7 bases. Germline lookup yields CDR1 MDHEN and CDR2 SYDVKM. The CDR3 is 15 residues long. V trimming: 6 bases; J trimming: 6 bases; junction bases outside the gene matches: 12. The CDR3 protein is CASSGAGGEIDTQYF. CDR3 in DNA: TGTGCCAGCAGCGGGGCAGGGGGAGAGATTGATACGCAGTATTTT. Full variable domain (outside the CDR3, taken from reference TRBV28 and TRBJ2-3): DVKVTQSSRYLVKRTGEKVFLECVQDMDHENMFWYRQDPGLGLRLIYFSYDVKMKEKGDIPEGYSVSREKKERFSLILESASTNQTSMYLCASSGAGGEIDTQYFGPGTRLTVL.

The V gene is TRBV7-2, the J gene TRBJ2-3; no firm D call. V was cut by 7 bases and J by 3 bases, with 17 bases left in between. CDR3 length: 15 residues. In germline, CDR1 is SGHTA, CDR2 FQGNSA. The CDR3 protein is CASTQTHGRTDTQYF. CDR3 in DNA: TGTGCCAGCACCCAGACCCATGGGCGGACAGATACGCAGTATTTT.

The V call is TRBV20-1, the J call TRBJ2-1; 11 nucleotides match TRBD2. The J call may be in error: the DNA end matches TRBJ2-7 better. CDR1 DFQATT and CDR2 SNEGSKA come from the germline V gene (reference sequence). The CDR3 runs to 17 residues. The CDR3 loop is CSARSGLGLAVYNEQYF. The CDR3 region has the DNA TGCAGTGCTAGATCTGGGCTGGGACTAGCGGTCTACAATGAGCAGTACTTC.

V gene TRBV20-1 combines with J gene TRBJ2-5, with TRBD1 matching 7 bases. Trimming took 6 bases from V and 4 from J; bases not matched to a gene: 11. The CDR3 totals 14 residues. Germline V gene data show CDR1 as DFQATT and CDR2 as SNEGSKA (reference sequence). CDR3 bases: TGCAGTGCCGGCCCCTCGGCAGGGGGAGAGACCCAGTACTTC. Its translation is CSAGPSAGGETQYF.

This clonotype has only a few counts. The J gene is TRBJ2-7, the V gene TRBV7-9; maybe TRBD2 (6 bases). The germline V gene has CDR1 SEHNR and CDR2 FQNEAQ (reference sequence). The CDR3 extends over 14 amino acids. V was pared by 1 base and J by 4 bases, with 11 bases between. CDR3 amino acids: CASSLEGGGYEQYF. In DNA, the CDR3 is TGTGCCAGCAGCTTAGAGGGCGGAGGGTACGAGCAGTACTTC.